The rows below give T cell receptor beta chains drawn from one sample of a study of shared clonotypes between healthy human individuals. Generated by immunoSEQ multiplex PCR, the TCRdb table keeps only in-frame clones and is missing some. The sample comprises 2,500,000 or so clones, approximately 94% of which are singletons, and roughly 0.15% rests with the top ten. Sample: naive CD4+ T cells sorted from blood. The receptor source for this set is a man between 18 and 35 years old in good health. CDR3s include the opening cysteine and the closing phenylalanine or tryptophan. The D gene is left open where the match is weak. Size is omitted from some rows. Given values are once, few, many or a class for expanded clones.

J: TRBJ1-4
length: 16
V: TRBV11-2
size: once
D: NA
CDR3: CASSLERGLVGEKLFF
DNA: TGTGCCAGCAGCTTAGAGCGGGGTTTAGTAGGAGAAAAACTGTTTTTT

J: TRBJ2-2
length: 13
V: TRBV19
size: NA
D: NA
CDR3: CASSRQYTGELFF
DNA: TGTGCCAGTAGTAGACAGTACACCGGGGAGCTGTTTTTT

J: TRBJ1-2
length: 15
V: TRBV28
size: NA
D: NA
CDR3: CASSLSGKRNYGYTF
DNA: TGTGCCAGCAGTTTAAGCGGAAAGAGAAACTATGGCTACACCTTC

J: TRBJ1-5
length: 14
V: TRBV19
size: NA
D: NA
CDR3: CASSISGGNQPQHF
DNA: TGTGCCAGTAGTATTTCAGGGGGCAATCAGCCCCAGCATTTT

J: TRBJ2-2
length: 12
V: TRBV7-2
size: few
D: NA
CDR3: CASSLSAGELFF
DNA: TGTGCCAGCAGCTTAAGTGCCGGGGAGCTGTTTTTT

J: TRBJ1-1
length: 13
V: TRBV27
size: once
D: TRBD1
CDR3: CAIRRQGSTEAFF
DNA: TGTGCCATCCGAAGACAGGGCAGCACTGAAGCTTTCTTT

J: TRBJ2-5
length: 13
V: TRBV30
size: once
D: NA
CDR3: CAWSVLGIETQYF
DNA: TGTGCCTGGAGTGTACTGGGGATTGAGACCCAGTACTTC

J: TRBJ1-6
length: 16
V: TRBV2
size: once
D: NA
CDR3: CASSDVGESYNSPLHF
DNA: TGTGCCAGCAGTGATGTGGGCGAATCCTATAATTCACCCCTCCACTTT

J: TRBJ1-5
length: 12
V: TRBV30
size: NA
D: TRBD1
CDR3: CAWGQGNQPQHF
DNA: TGTGCCTGGGGACAGGGCAATCAGCCCCAGCATTTT

J: TRBJ1-5
length: 16
V: TRBV19
size: NA
D: NA
CDR3: CASSIADPGSNQPQHF
DNA: TGTGCCAGTAGTATAGCGGACCCCGGCAGCAATCAGCCCCAGCATTTT

J: TRBJ1-1
length: 13
V: TRBV6-5
size: NA
D: NA
CDR3: CASSYSSHTEAFF
DNA: TGTGCCAGCAGTTACTCGTCACACACTGAAGCTTTCTTT

J: TRBJ2-7
length: 16
V: TRBV4-3
size: once
D: TRBD2
CDR3: CASSQDLAAGAYEQYF
DNA: TGCGCCAGCAGCCAAGATTTGGCAGCGGGAGCATACGAGCAGTACTTC

J: TRBJ1-5
length: 13
V: TRBV30
size: NA
D: NA
CDR3: CAWSAVGNQPQHF
DNA: TGTGCCTGGAGCGCTGTCGGCAATCAGCCCCAGCATTTT

J: TRBJ1-1
length: 17
V: TRBV12-5
size: few
D: TRBD1
CDR3: CASGLVPGGTGYTEAFF
DNA: TGTGCTAGTGGTTTGGTACCGGGGGGGACAGGGTACACTGAAGCTTTCTTT

J: TRBJ2-2
length: 14
V: TRBV5-6
size: NA
D: TRBD1
CDR3: CATKRTGDTGELFF
DNA: TGTGCCACCAAGAGGACAGGGGATACCGGGGAGCTGTTTTTT

J: TRBJ2-7
length: 12
V: TRBV30
size: NA
D: TRBD2
CDR3: CACSGSPYEQYF
DNA: TGTGCCTGTAGCGGGAGCCCTTACGAGCAGTACTTC

J: TRBJ1-4
length: 13
V: TRBV7-9
size: NA
D: NA
CDR3: CASSSTKTEKLFF
DNA: TGTGCCAGCAGCTCGACAAAAACCGAAAAACTGTTTTTT

J: TRBJ1-3
length: 16
V: TRBV5-1
size: once
D: NA
CDR3: CASSLRTDDSGNTIYF
DNA: TGCGCCAGCAGCTTGAGGACAGACGACTCTGGAAACACCATATATTTT

J: TRBJ2-7
length: 14
V: TRBV7-2
size: NA
D: TRBD2
CDR3: CASRIAGVMDEQYF
DNA: TGTGCCAGCAGAATAGCGGGAGTGATGGACGAGCAGTACTTC

J: TRBJ2-5
length: 15
V: TRBV4-3
size: NA
D: TRBD1
CDR3: CASSQVYRGRETQYF
DNA: TGCGCCAGCAGCCAAGTCTACAGGGGGCGAGAGACCCAGTACTTC

J: TRBJ1-2
length: 12
V: TRBV15
size: NA
D: NA
CDR3: CATVTVNYGYTF
DNA: TGTGCCACCGTCACAGTCAACTATGGCTACACCTTC

J: TRBJ2-7
length: 12
V: TRBV5-8
size: NA
D: TRBD1
CDR3: CASSFYRGEQYF
DNA: TGTGCCAGCAGCTTCTACAGGGGCGAGCAGTACTTC

J: TRBJ1-1
length: 15
V: TRBV4-1
size: NA
D: NA
CDR3: CASSRIVVGNTEAFF
DNA: TGCGCCAGCAGCCGTATCGTAGTAGGGAACACTGAAGCTTTCTTT

J: TRBJ2-3
length: 15
V: TRBV6-1
size: NA
D: NA
CDR3: CASSEGMGSTDTQYF
DNA: TGTGCCAGCAGTGAAGGAATGGGGAGCACAGATACGCAGTATTTT

J: TRBJ2-3
length: 15
V: TRBV5-4
size: NA
D: NA
CDR3: CASSLRTPSTDTQYF
DNA: TGTGCCAGCAGCTTGCGGACACCGAGCACAGATACGCAGTATTTT

J: TRBJ2-2
length: 13
V: TRBV10-1
size: NA
D: NA
CDR3: CASSEWGPGELFF
DNA: TGCGCCAGCAGTGAGTGGGGTCCCGGGGAGCTGTTTTTT

J: TRBJ2-7
length: 15
V: TRBV6-5
size: NA
D: NA
CDR3: CASSYPGTQPYEQYF
DNA: TGTGCCAGCAGTTACCCCGGGACTCAACCATACGAGCAGTACTTC

J: TRBJ1-1
length: 13
V: TRBV5-1
size: once
D: NA
CDR3: CASSPQGRAEAFF
DNA: TGCGCCAGCAGCCCACAGGGTCGCGCTGAAGCTTTCTTT

J: TRBJ2-2
length: 13
V: TRBV2
size: NA
D: NA
CDR3: CASSPSSLGELFF
DNA: TGTGCCAGCAGCCCTTCCTCCCTGGGGGAGCTGTTTTTT

J: TRBJ2-5
length: 11
V: TRBV30
size: NA
D: NA
CDR3: CAWSGPTAQYF
DNA: TGTGCCTGGAGTGGACCGACGGCCCAGTACTTC

J: TRBJ1-3
length: 16
V: TRBV5-1
size: once
D: NA
CDR3: CASSPLAQGSGNTIYF
DNA: TGCGCCAGCAGCCCATTGGCCCAGGGGTCTGGAAACACCATATATTTT

J: TRBJ1-5
length: 16
V: TRBV6-1
size: NA
D: NA
CDR3: CASSEAGRTDNQPQHF
DNA: TGTGCCAGCAGTGAAGCGGGTAGGACAGACAATCAGCCCCAGCATTTT

J: TRBJ1-4
length: 16
V: TRBV25-1
size: NA
D: NA
CDR3: CASSHLKGLPNEKLFF
DNA: TGTGCCAGCAGTCACCTGAAGGGGCTACCTAATGAAAAACTGTTTTTT

J: TRBJ1-1
length: 13
V: TRBV28
size: NA
D: NA
CDR3: CASSLSNPTEAFF
DNA: TGTGCCAGCAGTTTATCAAACCCCACTGAAGCTTTCTTT

J: TRBJ1-6
length: 15
V: TRBV28
size: NA
D: NA
CDR3: CASSLIEGGNSPLHF
DNA: TGTGCCAGCAGTTTAATAGAGGGGGGAAATTCACCCCTCCACTTT

J: TRBJ2-2
length: 16
V: TRBV7-3
size: once
D: TRBD1
CDR3: CASSPERGRVTGELFF
DNA: TGTGCCAGCAGCCCCGAGAGGGGGCGGGTCACCGGGGAGCTGTTTTTT

J: TRBJ2-7
length: 14
V: TRBV27
size: NA
D: NA
CDR3: CASSLRLGLPEQYF
DNA: TGTGCCAGCAGTTTACGATTGGGGTTGCCCGAGCAGTACTTC

J: TRBJ2-5
length: 16
V: TRBV19
size: NA
D: TRBD1
CDR3: CASSRITGESRETQYF
DNA: TGTGCCAGTAGTAGAATAACAGGGGAGTCCCGGGAGACCCAGTACTTC

J: TRBJ2-7
length: 15
V: TRBV5-4
size: NA
D: NA
CDR3: CASSLVGPSSYEQYF
DNA: TGTGCCAGCAGCTTGGTCGGTCCCAGCTCCTACGAGCAGTACTTC

J: TRBJ2-5
length: 17
V: TRBV25-1
size: NA
D: TRBD2
CDR3: CASSEWAAGGRVETQYF
DNA: TGTGCCAGCAGTGAATGGGCGGCGGGGGGCCGGGTAGAGACCCAGTACTTC

J: TRBJ2-1
length: 15
V: TRBV6-6
size: NA
D: TRBD2
CDR3: CASSYGTSGGDEQFF
DNA: TGTGCCAGCAGTTACGGGACTAGCGGGGGCGATGAGCAGTTCTTC

J: TRBJ2-2
length: 16
V: TRBV2
size: NA
D: NA
CDR3: CASSEVGRSASGELFF
DNA: TGTGCCAGCAGTGAGGTGGGACGAAGCGCGTCCGGGGAGCTGTTTTTT

J: TRBJ2-7
length: 13
V: TRBV30
size: NA
D: NA
CDR3: CAWSLGGIYEQYF
DNA: TGTGCCTGGAGTTTAGGGGGGATCTACGAGCAGTACTTC

J: TRBJ1-1
length: 15
V: TRBV5-1
size: few
D: TRBD1
CDR3: CASSLAGTANTEAFF
DNA: TGCGCCAGCAGCTTGGCCGGGACAGCGAACACTGAAGCTTTCTTT

J: TRBJ1-1
length: 13
V: TRBV6-4
size: NA
D: NA
CDR3: CASSQTMNTEAFF
DNA: TGTGCCAGCAGCCAGACCATGAACACTGAAGCTTTCTTT

J: TRBJ2-3
length: 17
V: TRBV28
size: once
D: NA
CDR3: CASVTPTGRALADTQYF
DNA: TGTGCCAGCGTCACCCCTACGGGGCGGGCTCTCGCAGATACGCAGTATTTT

J: TRBJ2-3
length: 12
V: TRBV7-9
size: NA
D: NA
CDR3: CASLGLTDTQYF
DNA: TGTGCCAGCCTGGGTTTAACAGATACGCAGTATTTT

J: TRBJ2-3
length: 15
V: TRBV27
size: NA
D: TRBD2
CDR3: CAINQLAGVGDTQYF
DNA: TGTGCCATCAACCAACTAGCGGGAGTTGGAGATACGCAGTATTTT

J: TRBJ2-1
length: 18
V: TRBV10-3
size: once
D: TRBD2
CDR3: CAISEASGRALQWNEQFF
DNA: TGTGCCATCAGTGAGGCTAGCGGGAGGGCCCTACAGTGGAATGAGCAGTTCTTC

J: TRBJ2-7
length: 15
V: TRBV6-6
size: NA
D: TRBD1
CDR3: CASSRNRGPTYEQYF
DNA: TGTGCCAGCAGCCGAAACAGGGGGCCCACATACGAGCAGTACTTC

J: TRBJ1-5
length: 16
V: TRBV19
size: NA
D: NA
CDR3: CASTPRGSSGNQPQHF
DNA: TGTGCCAGTACCCCTAGGGGCAGCTCGGGAAATCAGCCCCAGCATTTT

J: TRBJ2-3
length: 15
V: TRBV5-4
size: NA
D: NA
CDR3: CASSGGGGSTDTQYF
DNA: TGTGCCAGCAGCGGAGGGGGCGGTAGCACAGATACGCAGTATTTT

J: TRBJ2-7
length: 15
V: TRBV30
size: once
D: NA
CDR3: CAWSVGRKGTYEQYF
DNA: TGTGCCTGGAGTGTAGGACGCAAAGGGACCTACGAGCAGTACTTC

J: TRBJ2-7
length: 15
V: TRBV30
size: NA
D: NA
CDR3: CAWSQVGHPPYEQYF
DNA: TGTGCCTGGAGTCAGGTAGGGCACCCACCCTACGAGCAGTACTTC

J: TRBJ2-2
length: 15
V: TRBV9
size: NA
D: TRBD1
CDR3: CASSARQGTGGELFF
DNA: TGTGCCAGCAGCGCCCGACAGGGGACGGGCGGGGAGCTGTTTTTT

J: TRBJ2-7
length: 15
V: TRBV7-8
size: NA
D: TRBD2
CDR3: CASSSLAKTLYEQYF
DNA: TGTGCCAGCAGCTCACTAGCGAAGACCCTCTACGAGCAGTACTTC